Listed below are T cell receptor beta chains from one sample, sequenced in a study of blood T cell repertoires in COVID-19. Assay used: immunoSEQ multiplex PCR; TCRdb lists only in-frame clones, some missing. The sample gives about 130,000 clones, more than 75% of which show up once; roughly 4.9% is in the top ten. Input material: peripheral blood. These receptors all come from a woman aged 70-85 years with COVID-19, enrolled during active disease. The CDR3 runs from the conserved cysteine through the conserved F or W. A D gene is named only where the DNA matches it firmly. Rows give clone size only sometimes, using once, few, many, or a class for an expanded clone.

D gene | J gene | V gene | clone size | CDR3 protein | CDR3 DNA
NA | TRBJ1-2 | TRBV7-2 | many | CASSPGSLSGGYTF | TGTGCCAGCAGCCCTGGGTCGCTCTCAGGCGGCTACACCTTC
NA | TRBJ2-6 | TRBV3-1/TRBV3-2 | NA | CASSLSGVGANVLTF | TGTGCCAGCAGCCTGTCGGGGGTTGGGGCCAACGTCCTGACTTTC
NA | TRBJ2-5 | TRBV5-1 | NA | CASSLAVALQETQYF | TGCGCCAGCAGCTTGGCGGTAGCCCTCCAAGAGACCCAGTACTTC
NA | TRBJ1-2 | TRBV14 | NA | CASSQDGGRGYGYTF | TGTGCCAGCAGCCAAGATGGTGGCAGGGGATATGGCTACACCTTC
NA | TRBJ2-1 | TRBV2 | NA | CASSVQGDEQFF | TGTGCCAGCAGCGTTCAGGGCGATGAGCAGTTCTTC
TRBD2 | TRBJ2-4 | TRBV5-6 | NA | CASSFLAGDKNIQYF | TGTGCCAGCAGCTTCCTAGCGGGGGACAAAAACATTCAGTACTTC
TRBD1 | TRBJ1-2 | TRBV28 | NA | CATQSGTGLYGYTF | TGTGCCACCCAATCCGGGACAGGGCTCTATGGCTACACCTTC
TRBD2 | TRBJ2-7 | TRBV5-1 | few | CASSLYGTSGSYEQYF | TGCGCCAGCAGCTTATACGGGACTAGCGGCTCCTACGAGCAGTACTTC
TRBD2 | TRBJ2-1 | TRBV9 | NA | CASSPAGPGGNEQFF | TGTGCCAGCAGCCCAGCGGGGCCCGGGGGCAATGAGCAGTTCTTC
NA | TRBJ1-1 | TRBV19 | NA | CASTLMAGSNTEAFF | TGTGCCAGTACCCTGATGGCAGGCTCAAACACTGAAGCTTTCTTT
NA | TRBJ1-2 | TRBV20-1 | NA | CSADVAGGYTF | TGCAGTGCCGACGTAGCGGGAGGCTACACCTTC
NA | TRBJ1-1 | TRBV6-4 | NA | CASSARLNTEAFF | TGTGCCAGCAGTGCCAGATTGAACACTGAAGCTTTCTTT
NA | TRBJ1-5 | TRBV6-5 | NA | CASSLGAFQPQHF | TGTGCCAGCAGCCTGGGGGCGTTTCAGCCCCAGCATTTT
NA | TRBJ2-3 | TRBV24-1 | NA | CATSDLTGTEGEGQYF | TGTGCCACCAGTGATTTGACCGGGACGGAGGGAGAGGGGCAGTATTTT
NA | TRBJ2-7 | TRBV30 | NA | CAWSDQVHEQYF | TGTGCCTGGAGTGATCAGGTTCACGAGCAGTACTTC
NA | TRBJ1-4 | TRBV2 | once | CASSEQGSNEKLFF | TGTGCCAGCAGTGAACAGGGGTCGAATGAAAAACTGTTTTTT
TRBD1 | TRBJ1-2 | TRBV6-6 | NA | CASSLLTGRKDLNYGYTF | TGTGCCAGCAGTCTCTTGACAGGGCGGAAAGATCTTAACTATGGCTACACCTTC
TRBD1 | TRBJ1-3 | TRBV12-3/TRBV12-4 | once | CASSGQGSATIYF | TGTGCCAGCAGTGGACAGGGGTCAGCCACCATATATTTT
TRBD2 | TRBJ2-3 | TRBV6-5 | NA | CASSRLAGSTDTQYF | TGTGCCAGCAGTCGACTAGCGGGGAGCACAGATACGCAGTATTTT